These T cell receptor beta chains were read from a single sample in a study of T cell responses to AZD1222 COVID-19 vaccine. Sequencing was performed with immunoSEQ multiplex PCR; in TCRdb, only in-frame clones are kept and a portion is missing. Seen here are some 190,000 clones, more than 80% observed once, and the top ten hold approximately 6.9%. The sequencing used peripheral blood, collected on day 0 of AZD1222 vaccination. These receptors were obtained from an adult in good health. The CDR3 runs from the conserved cysteine through the conserved F or W. Each record gives: D gene, J gene, clone size, V gene, CDR3 DNA, CDR3 protein. A D gene is named only where the DNA matches it firmly. Size tells how often a clone was seen (once, few, many) or the class of an expanded clone, and some rows leave it out.

NA | TRBJ2-7 | NA | TRBV2 | TGTGCCAGCAGTGCTTGGCAGGGAGTACGAATAGAGCAGTACTTC | CASSAWQGVRIEQYF
NA | TRBJ2-3 | NA | TRBV5-6 | TGTGCCAGCAGCCTGGGGGTACTCGCAGATACGCAGTATTTT | CASSLGVLADTQYF
NA | TRBJ1-1 | once | TRBV5-1 | TGCGCCAGCAGCTTGAGTGATTTCGGGGCGACTAATGAAGCTTTCTTT | CASSLSDFGATNEAFF
NA | TRBJ2-7 | NA | TRBV7-2 | TGTGCCAGCAGCTATCGGGGAGGGGGGGACAGCTACGAGCAGTACTTC | CASSYRGGGDSYEQYF
NA | TRBJ1-4 | few | TRBV5-8 | TGTGCCAGCAGCCTCGGACAGTCAACTAATGAAAAACTGTTTTTT | CASSLGQSTNEKLFF
NA | TRBJ1-5 | once | TRBV10-2 | TGCGCCAGCAGTGAGCGGGGGGTGGGGTCCTCTACGGATCAGCCCCAGCATTTT | CASSERGVGSSTDQPQHF
NA | TRBJ1-6 | NA | TRBV18 | TGTGCCAGCTCACCGGCCAGGGCGGCCTATAATTCACCCCTCCACTTT | CASSPARAAYNSPLHF
NA | TRBJ2-7 | NA | TRBV9 | TGTGCCAGCAGCCCTGGCAGTCCCTACGAGCAGTACTTC | CASSPGSPYEQYF
TRBD1 | TRBJ2-5 | NA | TRBV18 | TGTGCCAGCTCATCGACAGGGGAAGAGACCCAGTACTTC | CASSSTGEETQYF
TRBD2 | TRBJ2-5 | NA | TRBV5-4 | TGTGCCAGCAGCCCAGGCCCAATAGAGACTAGCGGGGGGGCAGAGACCCAGTACTTC | CASSPGPIETSGGAETQYF